This record looks at one T cell receptor (beta chain) sequence and its context. Treatment specified: oral pan-JAK inhibitor, 5-10 mg twice daily. This sample stems from a study of CD8+ T cells in alopecia areata. Reverse transcribed after extraction, RNA yielded cDNA as the sequencing template. Clones were sequenced by immunoSEQ multiplex PCR, and TCRdb holds only the in-frame ones, with some missing. The sample holds 150,000 to 200,000 clones; 55% to 75% are singletons and the top ten take 14%. Between the trimmed V and J ends, which lost 4 bases and 4 bases, there was a span of 19 bases. Germline CDR1 reads SEHNR; CDR2 reads FQNEAQ (reference sequence). This CDR3 has 16 residues.

The TCR originated in a human donor with alopecia areata. Sample: CD4+ T cells sorted from blood, taken at week 24, from a patient treated with tofacitinib. The chain employs TRBV7-9 and TRBJ1-2; weak D call: TRBD1 (5 bases). Here the CDR3 DNA reads TGTGCCAGCAGCTCCTGGGATCCCCCGGGGGGCTATGGCTACACCTTC. Its translation: CASSSWDPPGGYGYTF.